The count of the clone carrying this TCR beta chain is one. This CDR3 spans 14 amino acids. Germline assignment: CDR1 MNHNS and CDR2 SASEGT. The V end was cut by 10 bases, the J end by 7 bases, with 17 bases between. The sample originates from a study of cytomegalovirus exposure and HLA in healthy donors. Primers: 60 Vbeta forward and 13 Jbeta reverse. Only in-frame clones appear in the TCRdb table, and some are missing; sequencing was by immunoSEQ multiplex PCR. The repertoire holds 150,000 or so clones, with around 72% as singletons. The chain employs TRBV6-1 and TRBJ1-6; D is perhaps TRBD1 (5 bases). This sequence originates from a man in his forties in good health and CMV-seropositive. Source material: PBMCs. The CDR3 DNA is TGTGCCACAGGTCCGGGGGTGCGGAATTCACCCCTCCACTTT. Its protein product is CATGPGVRNSPLHF.